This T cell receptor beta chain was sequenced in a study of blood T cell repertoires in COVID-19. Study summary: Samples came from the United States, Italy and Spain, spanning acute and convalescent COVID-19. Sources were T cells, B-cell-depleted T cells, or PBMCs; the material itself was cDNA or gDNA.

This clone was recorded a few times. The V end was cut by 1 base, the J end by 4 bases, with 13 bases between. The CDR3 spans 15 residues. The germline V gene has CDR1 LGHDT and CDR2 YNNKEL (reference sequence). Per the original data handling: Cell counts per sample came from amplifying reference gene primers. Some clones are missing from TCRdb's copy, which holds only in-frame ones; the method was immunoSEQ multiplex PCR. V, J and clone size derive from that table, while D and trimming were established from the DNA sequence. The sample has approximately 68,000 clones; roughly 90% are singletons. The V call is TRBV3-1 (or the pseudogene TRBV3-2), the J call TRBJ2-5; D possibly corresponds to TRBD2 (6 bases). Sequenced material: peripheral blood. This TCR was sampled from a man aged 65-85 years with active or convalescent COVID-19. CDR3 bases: TGTGCCAGCAGCCAAGGTTTATCAGCGGGAGAGACCCAGTACTTC. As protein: CASSQGLSAGETQYF.